Each of the 12 T cell receptor beta chains below was sequenced from the same sample in a study of beta chain features in type 1 diabetes. Sequencing targeted expressed TCRB transcripts, as all isolated RNA had been reverse transcribed. The protocol was immunoSEQ multiplex PCR, while the TCRdb copy is restricted to in-frame clones and leaves out a portion. The sample has some 150,000 clones; about 44% are singletons. Sequenced: Tregs from blood. These receptors all stem from a man between 18 and 29 years old in good health.

The chain recombines TRBV5-1 with TRBJ2-5; 11 nucleotides line up with TRBD2. The CDR3 totals 16 residues. V lost 0 bases to trimming and J lost 3 bases; unmatched junction nucleotides: 4. Germline V gene lookup returns CDR1 SGHRS and CDR2 YFSETQ. CDR3 sequence reads: CASSLGLAGLKETQYF. CDR3 nucleotides: TGCGCCAGCAGCTTGGGACTAGCGGGGTTAAAAGAGACCCAGTACTTC.

The chain is built from TRBV6-1 and TRBJ2-7; 9 bases align to TRBD1. From germline, CDR1 is MNHNS and CDR2 SASEGT. The CDR3 is 15 amino acids. V lost 4 bases, J lost 0 bases, and 4 bases stayed unmatched. As DNA, the CDR3 is TGTGCCAGCAGTGGGGGACAGGGCGTCTCCTACGAGCAGTACTTC. Protein: CASSGGQGVSYEQYF.

The chain employs TRBV2 and TRBJ2-1; 7 positions match TRBD1. The CDR3 length is 13 residues. Germline CDR1 and CDR2: SNHLY and FYNNEI. After removal of 5 bases from V and 8 bases from J, the junction contained 6 bases not matched to a gene. The CDR3 region has the DNA TGTGCCAGCAGTCTGGACAGGAGCCATGAGCAGTTCTTC. Translation gives CASSLDRSHEQFF. The complete variable domain, with remaining parts taken from reference TRBV2 and TRBJ2-1, reads EPEVTQTPSHQVTQMGQEVILRCVPISNHLYFYWYRQILGQKVEFLVSFYNNEISEKSEIFDDQFSVERPDGSNFTLKIRSTKLEDSAMYFCASSLDRSHEQFFGPGTRLTVL.

This clone appeared a few times. The chain recombines TRBV7-2 with TRBJ2-7; D call uncertain. The germline gives CDR1 SGHTA, CDR2 FQGNSA. V lost 0 bases and J 2 bases, leaving 8 bases between the germline ends. This CDR3 is 14 amino acids long. CDR3 loop: CASSLAGQAYEQYF. CDR3 bases: TGTGCCAGCAGCTTAGCGGGTCAGGCCTACGAGCAGTACTTC.

This clone turned up a few times. A junction boundary mismatches the germline segment, possibly from a read error. This chain connects TRBV7-3 to TRBJ2-3; unclear D gene. The CDR3 contains 15 residues. Per the germline V gene, CDR1 is SGHTA and CDR2 is FQGTGA. CDR3 protein: CASSLTLAVPDTQYF. DNA of the CDR3: TGTGCCAGCAGCCTAACCTTGGCGGTCCCAGATACGCAGTATTTT.

The V call is TRBV5-6, the J call TRBJ2-1; 9 nucleotides agree with TRBD2. This CDR3 has 15 residues. Looked up from germline, CDR1 is SGHDT and CDR2 is YYEEEE. Trimming removed 1 base from V and 11 bases from J; junction bases left unmatched: 10. The CDR3 bases are TGTGCCAGCAGCTTGATTTTAGCGGGGGAGGAAAAGCAGTTCTTC. Translation gives CASSLILAGEEKQFF.

The rearrangement links TRBV2 to TRBJ1-5; possible D gene TRBD1, 5 bases. Per germline, CDR1 SNHLY and CDR2 FYNNEI. The CDR3 is made up of 13 amino acids. V dropped 5 bases and J dropped 4 bases, with 9 bases sitting between them. CDR3 coding DNA: TGTGCCAGCAGTCTACAGGAGAATCAGCCCCAGCATTTT. This codes for CASSLQENQPQHF.

The chain's CDR3 is CASSGTRGRTEAFF. Here the CDR3 DNA reads TGTGCCAGCAGCGGTACCAGGGGGCGAACTGAAGCTTTCTTT. The chain carries TRBV13 and TRBJ1-1; TRBD1 matches 8 bases. CDR1 and CDR2 from the germline V gene are PRHDT and FYEKMQ (reference sequence). Unmatched junction bases numbered 7, after V lost 5 bases and J lost 5 bases. The CDR3 contains 14 residues.

This chain links TRBV10-3 with TRBJ2-7, with D hard to call. V gave up 10 bases and J gave up 3 bases, with 10 bases separating them. The length of the CDR3 is 11 residues. From germline, CDR1 is ENHRY and CDR2 SYGVKD. CDR3 in amino acids: CATATNYEQYF. CDR3 nucleotide sequence: TGTGCCACCGCGACAAACTACGAGCAGTACTTC.

The chain combines TRBV27 with TRBJ1-1, with 7 positions matching TRBD1. Germline CDR1 is MNHEY and CDR2 is SMNVEV (reference sequence). V lost 3 bases, J lost 2 bases, and 9 bases stayed unmatched. The CDR3 length is 16 residues. CDR3 nucleotides: TGTGCCAGCAGTTTCGTCAGGGGGTATTTCAACACTGAAGCTTTCTTT. This translates into CASSFVRGYFNTEAFF.

This chain links TRBV10-3 with TRBJ2-2; TRBD1 aligns across 10 bases. The CDR3 runs to 17 residues. Germline-derived CDR1 and CDR2 are ENHRY and SYGVKD. Trimming took 10 bases from V and 3 from J; bases not matched to a gene: 14. The CDR3 loop reads CATARDRGRLDTGELFF. CDR3 coding DNA: TGTGCCACGGCCAGGGACAGGGGAAGATTAGACACCGGGGAGCTGTTTTTT.

V is TRBV11-2 and J is TRBJ2-4; D not certain. V was clipped by 6 bases and J by 4 bases, with 4 bases between them. Germline V CDR1 and CDR2: SGHAT, FQNNGV. The CDR3 is made up of 11 amino acids. CDR3 amino acids: CASRQKNIQYF. The CDR3 nucleotides read TGTGCCAGCAGACAGAAAAACATTCAGTACTTC.